Reported below is one TCR beta chain. As originally analysed: ImmunoSEQ supplied junction-only sequences lacking quality scores, so filtering was different. The method was immunoSEQ multiplex PCR; TCRdb's version includes in-frame clones alone and lacks a portion of them. The V and J calls and clone size come from that table; D and trimming were worked out from the DNA. The repertoire includes around 2,000,000 clones, about 95% of them detected once, and around 1.1% sits in the top ten. This sample stems from a study of shared clonotypes between healthy human individuals. As for the study in general: Donor composition was a couple of women and a few men, aged 18 to 49.

CD45RO-negative CD8 cells positively selected for CCR7 made up the naive population, which excluded terminally differentiated effector memory CD45RA+ cells. All of the donors resided in Nashville, Tennessee, and each was a Caucasian adult. The germline gives CDR1 SGHDT, CDR2 YYEEEE. The CDR3 is 13 residues long. The V and J ends lost 2 bases and 2 bases respectively, with 7 bases between them. This TCR was recovered from a man younger than 35 in good health. This sequence joins TRBV5-6 and TRBJ2-5; D remains ambiguous. Sequencing used naive CD8+ T cells sorted from blood. The CDR3 coding sequence is TGTGCCAGCAGCTTTTATCAGCAAGAGACCCAGTACTTC. Encoded protein: CASSFYQQETQYF.